These 8 T cell receptor beta chains were all obtained from the same sample, sequenced in a study of glioma-infiltrating T cells after dendritic cell vaccination. This table comes from immunoSEQ multiplex PCR, and its TCRdb copy is limited to in-frame clones, with some not included. The sample holds approximately 50,000 clones, approximately 89% seen once. Described time point: after dendritic cell vaccination, including at tumor progression/relapse. Sequencing was performed on blood, taken after dendritic cell vaccination. Source of these receptors: a human donor with glioblastoma.

The V and J genes are TRBV5-5 and TRBJ1-2, with 11 positions matching TRBD1. J was trimmed by 8 bases and V by 2 bases; bases with no gene match: 11. The CDR3 covers 16 residues. From germline, CDR1 is SGHKS and CDR2 YYEKEE (reference sequence). The CDR3 loop reads CASSFKAGQGVLGYTF. The CDR3 DNA sequence: TGTGCCAGCAGCTTCAAGGCGGGACAGGGGGTGTTGGGCTACACCTTC.

The gene calls are TRBV6-1 and TRBJ1-1; the D is unclear. CDR3 length: 10 residues. Germline V gives CDR1 MNHNS, CDR2 SASEGT. V was shortened by 8 bases and J by 5 bases, with 6 bases between the two germline ends. This chain's CDR3 is CASGRTEAFF. The CDR3 region has the DNA TGTGCCAGCGGGAGAACTGAAGCTTTCTTT.

The chain carries TRBV19 and TRBJ1-2; the D is unclear. V lost 7 bases to trimming and J lost 7 bases, with 19 bases between them. Per the germline V gene, CDR1 is LNHDA and CDR2 is SQIVND (reference sequence). This CDR3 has 14 amino acids. The DNA for the CDR3 is TGTGCCAGTACTAGGCAGCCGGGAAGGTCTGGCTACACCTTC. This translates into CASTRQPGRSGYTF. Full variable domain (remainder filled in from reference TRBV19 and TRBJ1-2): DGGITQSPKYLFRKEGQNVTLSCEQNLNHDAMYWYRQDPGQGLRLIYYSQIVNDFQKGDIAEGYSVSREKKESFPLTVTSAQKNPTAFYLCASTRQPGRSGYTFGSGTRLTVV.

This rearrangement joins TRBV5-1 to TRBJ2-3, with 10 bases fitting TRBD2. This CDR3 contains 17 residues. The trim removed 5 bases at V and 0 bases at J, leaving 9 bases unmatched. The germline V gene encodes CDR1 SGHRS and CDR2 YFSETQ. The CDR3, as DNA: TGCGCCAGCAGGTCGGGACTAGCGACCTCTAGCACAGATACGCAGTATTTT. Its protein is CASRSGLATSSTDTQYF.

V is TRBV7-8 and J is TRBJ2-2, with D uncertain. This CDR3 has 13 residues. Trimming stripped 1 base from V and 8 bases from J, with 8 bases between. CDR1 SGHVS and CDR2 FQNEAQ come from the germline V gene. In DNA, the CDR3 is TGTGCCAGCAGCTTAGAATCCCCGGGGGAGCTGTTTTTT. It specifies CASSLESPGELFF.

V usage is TRBV7-9 and J usage is TRBJ1-4; 8 bases align to TRBD1. V shed 5 bases and J 1 base; nucleotides not matched to a gene: 3. Germline assignment: CDR1 SEHNR and CDR2 FQNEAQ (reference sequence). There are 15 residues in the CDR3. In DNA form, the CDR3 reads TGTGCCAGCAGCGGACAGGGAGGAACTAATGAAAAACTGTTTTTT. Translation: CASSGQGGTNEKLFF.

Only one count was recorded for this clone. The rearrangement joins TRBV9 to TRBJ1-2, with a possible D match to TRBD1 (6 bases). The CDR3 runs to 15 residues. V dropped 4 bases and J dropped 0 bases, with 13 bases sitting between them. Germline V gives CDR1 SGDLS, CDR2 YYNGEE. The CDR3 sequence is CASSTRDIANYGYTF. CDR3 DNA sequence: TGTGCCAGCAGCACCCGGGACATAGCTAACTATGGCTACACCTTC.

The chain uses TRBV5-1 and TRBJ2-1; possible D gene TRBD2, 5 bases. Germline assignment: CDR1 SGHRS and CDR2 YFSETQ. V was cut by 6 bases and J by 3 bases, with 10 bases left in between. The CDR3 runs to 13 residues. In DNA form, the CDR3 reads TGCGCCAGCAACCGGGATATCTACAATGAGCAGTTCTTC. As protein: CASNRDIYNEQFF.